A selection of T cell receptor beta chains follows, all from one sample in a study of blood T cell repertoires in COVID-19. The protocol was immunoSEQ multiplex PCR, while the TCRdb copy is restricted to in-frame clones and leaves out a portion. This repertoire shows 95,000 to 150,000 clones, approximately 70% found once; its top ten account for approximately 0.86%. Sequenced sample: peripheral blood. The receptors were gathered from a human donor with acute or convalescent COVID-19. The donor label of this sample is uncertain. CDR3s include the opening cysteine and the closing phenylalanine or tryptophan. The D gene is left open where the match is weak. Clone sizes are given selectively: once, few, many, or a class where the clone is expanded.

J gene: TRBJ2-5
clone size: many
D gene: .
V gene: TRBV7-7
CDR3 DNA: TGTGCTAGCAGCTTTGGCAGGGGGGAGAGGGAGACCCAGTACTTC
CDR3 protein: CASSFGRGERETQYF

J gene: TRBJ1-2
clone size: few
D gene: .
V gene: TRBV11-2
CDR3 DNA: TGTGCCAGCAGCTTAGTGGTGGGGGGGAATGGCTACACCTTC
CDR3 protein: CASSLVVGGNGYTF

J gene: TRBJ1-1
clone size: .
D gene: .
V gene: TRBV7-7
CDR3 DNA: TGTGCCAGCAGCTTAGACAGAAACACTGAAGCTTTCTTT
CDR3 protein: CASSLDRNTEAFF

J gene: TRBJ1-4
clone size: .
D gene: .
V gene: TRBV5-1
CDR3 DNA: TGCGCCAGCAGCCAGGACGGGAGGGGGGAAAAACTGTTTTTT
CDR3 protein: CASSQDGRGEKLFF

J gene: TRBJ1-6
clone size: .
D gene: .
V gene: TRBV7-9
CDR3 DNA: TGTGCCAGCAGCCATCAAGGGAGGAATTCACCCCTCCACTTT
CDR3 protein: CASSHQGRNSPLHF

J gene: TRBJ2-7
clone size: few
D gene: .
V gene: TRBV7-2
CDR3 DNA: TGTGCCAGCAGCCGGTCGCTTATGGACAGCTCCTACGAGCAGTACTTC
CDR3 protein: CASSRSLMDSSYEQYF

J gene: TRBJ2-2
clone size: .
D gene: TRBD1
V gene: TRBV24-1
CDR3 DNA: TGTGCCACCAGTGACAAGGACAGGGCGAACACCGGGGAGCTGTTTTTT
CDR3 protein: CATSDKDRANTGELFF

J gene: TRBJ2-1
clone size: .
D gene: TRBD1
V gene: TRBV6-2/TRBV6-3
CDR3 DNA: TGTGCCAGCAGTACTAGGACAGGGGGCCCCTACAATGAGCAGTTCTTC
CDR3 protein: CASSTRTGGPYNEQFF

J gene: TRBJ2-1
clone size: .
D gene: .
V gene: TRBV5-1
CDR3 DNA: TGCGCCAGCTATGCGGGGCTCGCCAATGAGCAGTTCTTC
CDR3 protein: CASYAGLANEQFF

J gene: TRBJ2-3
clone size: once
D gene: .
V gene: TRBV7-8
CDR3 DNA: TGTGCCAGCAGCTTAAGACAGAGGACAGTCACAGATACGCAGTATTTT
CDR3 protein: CASSLRQRTVTDTQYF

J gene: TRBJ1-4
clone size: .
D gene: TRBD1
V gene: TRBV19
CDR3 DNA: TGTGCCAGTACCCCCGGGACAGGGGGCAGAGGTGAAAAACTGTTTTTT
CDR3 protein: CASTPGTGGRGEKLFF

J gene: TRBJ2-5
clone size: .
D gene: TRBD2
V gene: TRBV5-1
CDR3 DNA: TGCGCCAGCAGCATTACGGGGGGGCCAGGCTCCGAGACCCAGTACTTC
CDR3 protein: CASSITGGPGSETQYF

J gene: TRBJ1-6
clone size: .
D gene: .
V gene: TRBV30
CDR3 DNA: TGTGCCTGGAACCCACAGGGCGCCTTCTATAATTCACCCCTCCACTTT
CDR3 protein: CAWNPQGAFYNSPLHF

J gene: TRBJ2-1
clone size: .
D gene: TRBD1
V gene: TRBV28
CDR3 DNA: TGTGCCAGCAGAACCCACAGGGGACGGTCCTACAATGAGCAGTTCTTC
CDR3 protein: CASRTHRGRSYNEQFF

J gene: TRBJ2-3
clone size: .
D gene: TRBD1
V gene: TRBV2
CDR3 DNA: TGTGCCAGCAGCACTCGGACAGGGGTTACAGATACGCAGTATTTT
CDR3 protein: CASSTRTGVTDTQYF

J gene: TRBJ1-2
clone size: few
D gene: .
V gene: TRBV12-3/TRBV12-4
CDR3 DNA: TGTGCCAGCAGTTCCACAGGGTTCTATGGCTACACCTTC
CDR3 protein: CASSSTGFYGYTF

J gene: TRBJ2-3
clone size: .
D gene: .
V gene: TRBV28
CDR3 DNA: TGTGCCAGCAGCCAGCTTACAGGAGTCACAGATACGCAGTATTTT
CDR3 protein: CASSQLTGVTDTQYF

J gene: TRBJ2-3
clone size: once
D gene: .
V gene: TRBV7-3
CDR3 DNA: TGTGCCAGCAGCGCTACAGGGGGGGAAGATACGCAGTATTTT
CDR3 protein: CASSATGGEDTQYF

J gene: TRBJ1-4
clone size: .
D gene: .
V gene: TRBV5-8
CDR3 DNA: TGTGCCAGCAGCTCCCCAAGACAGGATCTTAATGAAAAACTGTTTTTT
CDR3 protein: CASSSPRQDLNEKLFF

J gene: TRBJ1-2
clone size: many
D gene: .
V gene: TRBV7-9
CDR3 DNA: TGTGCCAGCAGCCATAAGCCGACAGTCGTCTACACCTTC
CDR3 protein: CASSHKPTVVYTF

J gene: TRBJ2-7
clone size: few
D gene: .
V gene: TRBV6-4
CDR3 DNA: TGTGCCAGCAGTGACAGTTCCCGGAGGTCCTACGAGCAGTACTTC
CDR3 protein: CASSDSSRRSYEQYF

J gene: TRBJ2-3
clone size: .
D gene: TRBD2
V gene: TRBV5-1
CDR3 DNA: TGCGCCAGCAGCACACGGGGGGGCGGTAGCACAGATACGCAGTATTTT
CDR3 protein: CASSTRGGGSTDTQYF